The 29 T cell receptor beta chains given below trace back to one sample, sequenced in a study of human T cells and chemical hapten exposure. Each CDR3 protein is one row after TCRdb ran MiXCR on the RACE reads. The sample lists 80,000 to 100,000 distinct CDR3 sequences, around 8.8% occurring once. As for time point: healthy volunteer bleed at 2 weeks. Whole blood, unfractionated, served as the material for total RNA extraction. Material: whole blood. The source of these receptors is a female donor in good health. Some clones in this sample may be carry-over from other donors' samples.

The V gene is TRBV2, the J gene TRBJ2-3, with D unresolved. In germline, CDR1 is SNHLY, CDR2 FYNNEI. The ends were cut back, 3 bases at V and 2 bases at J, with 9 bases in the middle. The CDR3 is made up of 14 amino acids. The DNA of the CDR3 is TGTGCCAGCAGTGAGTTGTCCTACACAGATACGCAGTATTTT. Translation gives CASSELSYTDTQYF. Using reference TRBV2 and TRBJ2-3 for the parts outside the CDR3, the full variable domain is EPEVTQTPSHQVTQMGQEVILRCVPISNHLYFYWYRQILGQKVEFLVSFYNNEISEKSEIFDDQFSVERPDGSNFTLKIRSTKLEDSAMYFCASSELSYTDTQYFGPGTRLTVL.

The sample holds a few counts of this clonotype. The V gene is TRBV9, the J gene TRBJ1-2; 10 nucleotides agree with TRBD1. V trimming: 3 bases; J trimming: 6 bases; junction bases outside the gene matches: 8. CDR1 and CDR2 (germline): SGDLS, YYNGEE. This CDR3 is built from 15 residues. The CDR3 reads CASSAGTGDPNGYTF. DNA for the CDR3: TGTGCCAGCAGCGCAGGGACAGGGGATCCGAATGGCTACACCTTC.

The sample holds many counts of this clonotype. The CDR3 spells CASSLDSANSPLHF. The CDR3 region has the DNA TGTGCCAGCAGCTTAGATTCGGCTAATTCACCCCTCCACTTT. V usage is TRBV7-9 and J usage is TRBJ1-6; D gene unclear. Germline CDR1 reads SEHNR; CDR2 reads FQNEAQ (reference sequence). V was clipped by 1 base and J by 6 bases, with 7 bases between them. The length of the CDR3 is 14 residues.

This clonotype came up many times. The V and J genes are TRBV20-1 and TRBJ2-5; 7 bases match TRBD2. This CDR3 has 16 amino acids. V gave up 1 base and J gave up 4 bases; unmatched junction bases: 12. The germline CDR1 and CDR2 sequences are DFQATT and SNEGSKA (reference sequence). The CDR3, as DNA: TGCAGTGCTAGAGGACTGGCTAGCGGAATAGGAGAGACCCAGTACTTC. Translated: CSARGLASGIGETQYF.

V gene TRBV6-1 combines with J gene TRBJ2-5; D might be TRBD2 (7 bases). V dropped 5 bases and J dropped 5 bases, with 15 bases sitting between them. This CDR3 contains 14 residues. Germline loops: CDR1 MNHNS, CDR2 SASEGT. The CDR3 is CASSSGGARETQYF. Written as DNA, the CDR3 is TGTGCCAGCAGTTCTGGGGGGGCGCGGGAGACCCAGTACTTC.

This clonotype was counted between two and nine times. The chain is built from TRBV12-3 or TRBV12-4 and TRBJ2-2; TRBD1 agrees at 8 bases. The trim removed 7 bases at V and 1 base at J, leaving 2 bases unmatched. There are 14 residues in the CDR3. CDR3 DNA sequence: TGTGCCAGCATTGACAGGGGGAACACCGGGGAGCTGTTTTTT. Amino acids: CASIDRGNTGELFF.

This clonotype was recorded a few times. The J gene is TRBJ1-1, the V gene TRBV3-1; TRBD1 might be the D (5 bases). V shed 0 bases and J shed 0 bases, with 17 bases lying between them. The CDR3 length is 18 residues. CDR1 and CDR2 (germline): LGHDT, YNNKEL (reference sequence). Here the CDR3 reads CASSQDEGIFLMNTEAFF. In nucleotides, the CDR3 is TGTGCCAGCAGCCAAGATGAGGGGATCTTTCTCATGAACACTGAAGCTTTCTTT. The full variable domain, completed using reference TRBV3-1 and TRBJ1-1, is DTAVSQTPKYLVTQMGNDKSIKCEQNLGHDTMYWYKQDSKKFLKIMFSYNNKELIINETVPNRFSPKSPDKAHLNLHINSLELGDSAVYFCASSQDEGIFLMNTEAFFGQGTRLTVV.

This clonotype showed up many times. The rearrangement links TRBV5-1 to TRBJ1-2; D may be TRBD1 (5 bases). The germline gives CDR1 SGHRS, CDR2 YFSETQ. The V end lost 3 bases, the J end lost 2 bases, and 17 bases lay between the germline ends. The CDR3 is 16 residues long. The CDR3 bases are TGCGCCAGCAGCTCACAGGACGGGGGGAAGAACTATGGCTACACCTTC. Translated, it gives CASSSQDGGKNYGYTF.

This clonotype has just a few counts. The rearrangement joins TRBV30 to TRBJ2-2; D remains unclear. The CDR3 has 13 amino acids. V lost 0 bases and J lost 3, with 5 bases in between. The V gene's germline CDR1 is GTSNPN and CDR2 SVGIG (reference sequence). CDR3 DNA sequence: TGTGCCTGGAGTGTACGCTACACCGGGGAGCTGTTTTTT. It translates to CAWSVRYTGELFF.

The gene calls are TRBV6-2 or TRBV6-3 and TRBJ2-5; 13 bases map to TRBD2. Germline V gives CDR1 MNHEY, CDR2 SVGEGT. Unmatched junction bases numbered 6, after V lost 7 bases and J lost 7 bases. This CDR3 region has 14 residues. CDR3 in amino acids: CASKGLAGVGTQYF. The CDR3 DNA reads as TGTGCCAGCAAAGGACTAGCGGGAGTTGGGACCCAGTACTTC.

This clonotype showed up just a few times. The chain recombines TRBV30 with TRBJ2-2, with D possibly matching TRBD1 (5 bases). V lost 3 bases and J 2 bases, leaving 7 bases between the germline ends. The CDR3 covers 13 residues. Per the germline V gene, CDR1 is GTSNPN and CDR2 is SVGIG (reference sequence). In nucleotides, the CDR3 is TGTGCCTGGAGCCAGGGAAACACCGGGGAGCTGTTTTTT. Its translation is CAWSQGNTGELFF.

In this sample, this clonotype turned up a few times. V and J are TRBV5-1 and TRBJ2-7; possible D gene TRBD2, 5 bases. V was clipped by 0 bases and J by 3 bases, with 10 bases between them. Germline V CDR1 and CDR2: SGHRS, YFSETQ. This CDR3 has 14 amino acids. DNA for the CDR3: TGCGCCAGCAGCTTGGGGGGAGATATCTACGAGCAGTACTTC. Translating gives CASSLGGDIYEQYF.

For this clonotype: This sequence may be a read error, since a much larger clone differs from it by one base. The rearrangement uses TRBV5-1 and TRBJ1-1; D might be TRBD1 (6 bases). The CDR3 has 19 amino acids. Germline V gene lookup returns CDR1 SGHRS and CDR2 YFSETQ. DNA for the CDR3: TGCGTCAGCAGCTTGGCCAAGGTCCCGTCCCGGGGGCGTAGGACTGAAGCTTTCTTT. Its protein is CVSSLAKVPSRGRRTEAFF.

This clonotype was recorded many times. The rearrangement joins TRBV9 to TRBJ2-7; TRBD2 might be the D (6 bases). The CDR3 length is 14 residues. Germline V gives CDR1 SGDLS, CDR2 YYNGEE. The germline V and J ends were trimmed by 3 bases and 1 base, with 11 bases remaining between them. This CDR3 reads CASSAVGGSYEQYF. The CDR3 DNA is TGTGCCAGCAGCGCCGTGGGGGGATCCTACGAGCAGTACTTC. Full variable domain (rest looked up from reference TRBV9 and TRBJ2-7): DSGVTQTPKHLITATGQRVTLRCSPRSGDLSVYWYQQSLDQGLQFLIQYYNGEERAKGNILERFSAQQFPDLHSELNLSSLELGDSALYFCASSAVGGSYEQYFGPGTRLTVT.

This clonotype was seen only a few times. The gene calls are TRBV5-1 and TRBJ2-3; the match to TRBD1 covers 10 bases. CDR3 length: 16 residues. J lost 4 bases, V lost 4 bases, and 9 bases had no gene match. Per germline, CDR1 SGHRS and CDR2 YFSETQ. CDR3 DNA: TGCGCCAGCAGCACCGGGACAGGGGAGTGGGCAGATACGCAGTATTTT. This sequence encodes CASSTGTGEWADTQYF.

This clonotype was seen only a few times. The chain joins TRBV7-9 to TRBJ2-7; 8 bases are a match to TRBD1. Per germline, CDR1 SEHNR and CDR2 FQNEAQ (reference sequence). This CDR3 is built from 13 residues. V lost 4 bases and J lost 3; bases outside the gene matches: 2. DNA for the CDR3: TGTGCCAGCAGCTGGACAGGGAACTACGAGCAGTACTTC. Protein product: CASSWTGNYEQYF. The variable domain in full, completed from reference TRBV7-9 and TRBJ2-7, reads DTGVSQNPRHKITKRGQNVTFRCDPISEHNRLYWYRQTLGQGPEFLTYFQNEAQLEKSRLLSDRFSAERPKGSFSTLEIQRTEQGDSAMYLCASSWTGNYEQYFGPGTRLTVT.

This clonotype was seen more than once but under ten times. The gene calls are TRBV28 and TRBJ2-1, with D uncertain. Per the germline V gene, CDR1 is MDHEN and CDR2 is SYDVKM. The CDR3 contains 15 residues. Trimming stripped 6 bases from V and 1 base from J, with 13 bases between. The CDR3 DNA reads TGTGCCAGCAGCCCCCCCCCCAGATCCTACAATGAGCAGTTCTTC. Translated, it gives CASSPPPRSYNEQFF. The full variable domain, completed using reference TRBV28 and TRBJ2-1, is DVKVTQSSRYLVKRTGEKVFLECVQDMDHENMFWYRQDPGLGLRLIYFSYDVKMKEKGDIPEGYSVSREKKERFSLILESASTNQTSMYLCASSPPPRSYNEQFFGPGTRLTVL.

In its sample, this clonotype was seen a few times. The J gene is TRBJ2-7, the V gene TRBV7-2; 7 bases match TRBD1. Trimming cost V 3 bases and J 5 bases; bases outside gene matches: 4. The CDR3 runs 13 residues. From germline, CDR1 is SGHTA and CDR2 FQGNSA. The CDR3 coding sequence is TGTGCCAGCAGCTTCACCAGGGGGAACGAGCAGTACTTC. Its protein product is CASSFTRGNEQYF. The variable domain in full, with the rest retrieved from reference TRBV7-2 and TRBJ2-7, is GAGVSQSPSNKVTEKGKDVELRCDPISGHTALYWYRQSLGQGLEFLIYFQGNSAPDKSGLPSDRFSAERTGGSVSTLTIQRTQQEDSAVYLCASSFTRGNEQYFGPGTRLTVT.

The chain uses TRBV14 and TRBJ2-5; the match to TRBD2 covers 14 bases. The ends lost 3 bases at V and 5 bases at J; junction bases unmatched: 5. Looked up from germline, CDR1 is SGHDN and CDR2 is FVKESK. There are 16 residues in the CDR3. The CDR3 sequence is CASSQTSGRARETQYF. For the CDR3, the DNA is TGTGCCAGCAGCCAGACTAGCGGGAGGGCCCGTGAGACCCAGTACTTC.

At least ten counts were recorded for this clonotype. V is TRBV6-1 and J is TRBJ1-2; D is uncertain. Per the germline V gene, CDR1 is MNHNS and CDR2 is SASEGT. The CDR3 has 16 amino acids. V shed 4 bases and J shed 1 base, with 16 bases lying between them. CDR3 DNA sequence: TGTGCCAGCAGTGGAAGGAACCTACGTATTAACTATGGCTACACCTTC. This sequence encodes CASSGRNLRINYGYTF.

This clonotype was observed many times. V and J are TRBV21-1 and TRBJ1-1; TRBD1 is the table's D call, not checked against the DNA. TRBV21-1 is flagged as a pseudogene. This CDR3 has 16 residues. The CDR3: CASSNCGGEWGTEAFF. CDR3 sequence (DNA): TGTGCCAGCAGCAACTGCGGGGGCGAATGGGGCACTGAAGCTTTCTTT.

This clonotype was observed a handful of times. The chain links TRBV12-3 or TRBV12-4 to TRBJ1-1; D ambiguous. Trimming shortened V by 3 bases and J by 7 bases, and 9 bases separated the two germline ends. The CDR3 runs to 12 residues. In DNA form, the CDR3 reads TGTGCCAGCAGTTTCTCTACTCTTGAAGCTTTCTTT. This sequence encodes CASSFSTLEAFF.

There are many counts of this clonotype. Here the CDR3 DNA reads TGTGCCAGCAGTTTAGTGGGGGGAAGCACTGAAGCTTTCTTT. Translation gives CASSLVGGSTEAFF. The gene calls are TRBV27 and TRBJ1-1; tentatively, D is TRBD1 (5 bases). Trimming shortened V by 2 bases and J by 4 bases, and 11 bases separated the two germline ends. The CDR3 length is 14 residues. Looked up from germline, CDR1 is MNHEY and CDR2 is SMNVEV (reference sequence).

The rearrangement uses TRBV5-1 and TRBJ2-3; D may be TRBD1 (5 bases). Germline values: CDR1 SGHRS, CDR2 YFSETQ. Trimming shortened V by 6 bases and J by 3 bases, and 20 bases separated the two germline ends. There are 16 residues in the CDR3. CDR3 loop: CASKSEQGISTDTQYF. The CDR3 coding sequence is TGCGCCAGCAAATCCGAGCAGGGAATCAGTACAGATACGCAGTATTTT.

This clonotype has ten or more counts. The gene calls are TRBV6-6 and TRBJ2-1; 14 bases agree with TRBD2. The V gene end was trimmed by 3 bases and the J gene end by 2 bases; junction bases not matched to a gene: 12. This CDR3 contains 20 residues. The V gene's germline CDR1 is MNHNY and CDR2 SVGAGI (reference sequence). For the CDR3, the DNA is TGTGCCAGCAGTTATCCACGGGATGCGACTAGCGGGAGGGCCTACAATGAGCAGTTCTTC. As protein: CASSYPRDATSGRAYNEQFF.

This clonotype was counted between two and nine times. This chain links TRBV12-3 or TRBV12-4 with TRBJ2-1; TRBD2 aligns across 7 bases. Trimming at V came to 1 base and at J to 8 bases, leaving 2 bases not matched to a gene. This CDR3 is built from 13 residues. CDR3 sequence reads: CASSLVRGDEQFF. In DNA, the CDR3 is TGTGCCAGCAGTTTAGTCCGGGGGGATGAGCAGTTCTTC.

This chain joins TRBV1 and TRBJ1-4; the table's D call, TRBD1, was not checked against the DNA. TRBV1 is reported as a pseudogene. The CDR3 contains 17 residues. The CDR3 is CTSSQDPTPGQFEKLFF. For the CDR3, the DNA is TGCACCAGCAGCCAAGACCCAACACCGGGACAGTTTGAAAAACTGTTTTTT.

The chain couples TRBV5-1 to TRBJ2-3; 11 nucleotides align to TRBD2. The germline CDR1 and CDR2 sequences are SGHRS and YFSETQ. V lost 4 bases, J lost 3 bases, and 10 bases stayed unmatched. The CDR3 sequence is 17 residues long. As DNA, the CDR3 is TGCGCCAGCAGCCCTACGACTAGCGGGATGTCGACAGATACGCAGTATTTT. Its protein is CASSPTTSGMSTDTQYF.

This clonotype was seen a few times. The V gene is TRBV29-1, the J gene TRBJ2-7; D not resolved. The CDR3 loop spans 14 amino acids. The germline gives CDR1 SQVTM, CDR2 ANQGSEA. Trimming removed 4 bases from V and 0 bases from J, with 13 bases in between. The CDR3 loop reads CSVGSAGLSYEQYF. In DNA, the CDR3 is TGCAGCGTTGGTTCGGCCGGGCTCTCCTACGAGCAGTACTTC.